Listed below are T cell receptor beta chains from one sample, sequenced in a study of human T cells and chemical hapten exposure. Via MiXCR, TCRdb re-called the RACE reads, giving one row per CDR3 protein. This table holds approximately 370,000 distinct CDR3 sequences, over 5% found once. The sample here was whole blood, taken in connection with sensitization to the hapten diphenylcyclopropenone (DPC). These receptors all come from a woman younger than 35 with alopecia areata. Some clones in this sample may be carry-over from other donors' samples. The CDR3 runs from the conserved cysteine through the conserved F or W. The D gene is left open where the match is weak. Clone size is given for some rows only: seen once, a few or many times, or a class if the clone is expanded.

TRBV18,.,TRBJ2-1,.,CASSQTVRDEQFF,TGTGCCAGCTCACAAACCGTCAGGGATGAGCAGTTCTTC
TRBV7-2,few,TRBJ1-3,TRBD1,CASSSTGTAGNTIYF,TGTGCCAGCAGCTCGACAGGGACGGCTGGAAACACCATATATTTT
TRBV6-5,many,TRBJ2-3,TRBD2,CASSGTSGGPDTQYF,TGTGCCAGCAGCGGGACTAGCGGGGGGCCAGATACGCAGTATTTT
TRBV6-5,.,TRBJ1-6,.,CASSGLGYNSPLHF,TGTGCCAGCAGCGGACTGGGGTATAATTCACCCCTCCACTTT
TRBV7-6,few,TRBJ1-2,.,CASSFSPDSVYGYTF,TGTGCCAGCAGCTTTTCCCCTGACAGCGTCTATGGCTACACCTTC
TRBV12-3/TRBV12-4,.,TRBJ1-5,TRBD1,CASSLGDSTNQPQHF,TGTGCCAGCAGTTTAGGGGACAGCACCAATCAGCCCCAGCATTTT
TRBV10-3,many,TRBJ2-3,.,CATSVLSPTDTQYF,TGTGCCACCTCCGTACTTAGCCCGACAGATACGCAGTATTTT
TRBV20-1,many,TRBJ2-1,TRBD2,CSARLAGGLSDEQFF,TGCAGTGCTAGACTAGCGGGGGGGCTATCGGATGAGCAGTTCTTC
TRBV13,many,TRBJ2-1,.,CASSLVAPEQFF,TGTGCCAGCAGCTTAGTGGCACCTGAGCAGTTCTTC
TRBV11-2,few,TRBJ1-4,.,CASSFGGFNEKLFF,TGTGCCAGCAGCTTTGGAGGCTTTAATGAAAAACTGTTTTTT
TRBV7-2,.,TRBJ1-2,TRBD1,CASSLGVTGMRGYTF,TGTGCCAGCAGCTTAGGCGTGACAGGGATGCGGGGCTACACCTTC
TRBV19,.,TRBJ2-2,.,CASSIGANTGELFF,TGTGCCAGTAGTATCGGTGCGAACACCGGGGAGCTGTTTTTT